This TCR beta chain was identified in a study of blood T cell repertoires in COVID-19. About the study: Material from acute and convalescent COVID-19 was sourced from the United States, Italy and Spain. PBMCs, B-cell-depleted T cells, or T cells were the source of the cDNA or gDNA that made up the material.

As originally analysed: By means of reference gene primer amplification, nucleated cell counts were estimated. Profiled with immunoSEQ multiplex PCR; TCRdb holds only in-frame clones, not every one. V and J calls plus clone size are reproduced from that table; the DNA served to infer D and trimming. The table has more than 65,000 clones, around 86% seen once. Trimming took off 6 bases at V and 4 bases at J, with 13 bases between the two ends. CDR3 length equals 14 residues. This TCR was sampled from a man aged 45-65 years with active COVID-19. The source material was peripheral blood. This sequence joins TRBV23-1 and TRBJ1-5; D is undetermined. TRBV23-1 is designated an ORF whose function remains uncertain. CDR3 bases: TGCGCCAGCAGACCCACCCAGCGTAATCAGCCCCAGCATTTT. Its translation: CASRPTQRNQPQHF.